The 11 T cell receptor beta chains below were found in one sample sequenced in a study of somatic mutations in cytotoxic T cells in rheumatoid arthritis. The table came from immunoSEQ multiplex PCR; TCRdb's copy has only in-frame clones and leaves some out. Of approximately 5,200 clones detected, about 82% appear once; the ten largest clones hold about half. Material for sequencing was CD8+ T cells sorted from blood. Receptors were obtained from a woman aged 50 to 60 with rheumatoid arthritis.

This clone was observed a single time. V gene TRBV5-5 combines with J gene TRBJ1-2, with TRBD1 as a possible D gene (6 bases). CDR1 and CDR2 from the germline V gene are SGHKS and YYEKEE (reference sequence). This CDR3 is built from 13 residues. The ends were cut back, 1 base at V and 6 bases at J, with 10 bases in the middle. This chain's CDR3 is CASSLWGPDGYTF. The CDR3 DNA sequence: TGTGCCAGCAGCTTGTGGGGGCCTGATGGCTACACCTTC.

J is TRBJ2-2 and V is TRBV5-4; 14 bases line up with TRBD2. The V gene end was trimmed by 4 bases and the J gene end by 4 bases; junction bases not matched to a gene: 9. This CDR3 comprises 18 residues. Per the germline V gene, CDR1 is SGHNT and CDR2 is YYREEE (reference sequence). In DNA, the CDR3 is TGTGCCAGCAGCCCGACGGGACTAGCGGGAGCTACCACCGGGGAGCTGTTTTTT. Protein product: CASSPTGLAGATTGELFF.

Written as DNA, the CDR3 is TGTGCCTGGATCCACGCGGGGAGAACTGAAGCTTTCTTT. It codes for CAWIHAGRTEAFF. The chain employs TRBV30 and TRBJ1-1; no clear D. The V and J ends lost 4 bases and 5 bases respectively, with 14 bases between them. The CDR3 sequence is 13 residues long. Germline-derived CDR1 and CDR2 are GTSNPN and SVGIG (reference sequence).

This sequence joins TRBV29-1 and TRBJ1-3; possibly TRBD1 for D (6 bases). The CDR3 is made up of 12 amino acids. In germline, CDR1 is SQVTM, CDR2 ANQGSEA. Trimming stripped 5 bases from V and 3 bases from J, with 8 bases between. In DNA form, the CDR3 reads TGCAGCGTTAGGACAGTTGGAAACACCATATATTTT. This codes for CSVRTVGNTIYF.

The chain recombines TRBV27 with TRBJ2-5; the D is unclear. The better agreement between TRBJ2-7 and the DNA end casts doubt on the J call. Germline V gene sequence: CDR1 MNHEY, CDR2 SMNVEV (reference sequence). The CDR3 sequence is 14 residues long. The CDR3, as DNA: TGTGCCAGCAGTTTGGGTAGCAGCTCCTACGAGCAGTACTTC. Protein sequence: CASSLGSSSYEQYF.

This rearrangement joins TRBV7-9 to TRBJ1-2; D is possibly TRBD1 (5 bases). The CDR3 sequence is 12 residues long. Trimming left V 5 bases short and J 4 bases short, with 8 bases between. Germline V gene sequence: CDR1 SEHNR, CDR2 FQNEAQ (reference sequence). The CDR3 DNA reads as TGTGCCAGCAGCCAAGGGGCCTATGGCTACACCTTC. Protein: CASSQGAYGYTF.

The genes are TRBV6-4 and TRBJ2-1; 7 bases are a match to TRBD2. The CDR3 is 16 residues long. Germline trimming cut 0 bases from V and 0 bases from J; bases unmatched to any gene: 2. CDR1 is MRHNA, CDR2 SNTAGT, per germline. In DNA form, the CDR3 reads TGTGCCAGCAGTGACTCGGGGACTATCTCCTACAATGAGCAGTTCTTC. Protein sequence: CASSDSGTISYNEQFF.

This chain uses TRBV30 with TRBJ2-3, with D possibly being TRBD2 (6 bases). V shed 1 base and J shed 3 bases, with 11 bases lying between them. Germline V gene data show CDR1 as GTSNPN and CDR2 as SVGIG (reference sequence). This CDR3 comprises 14 residues. Here the CDR3 DNA reads TGTGCCTGGAGTGCGACTAGGAGGACAGATACGCAGTATTTT. Encoded protein: CAWSATRRTDTQYF.

The CDR3 coding sequence is TGTGCCAGCAGTTTAAATACAGCCGGGGGGTCACCCCTCCACTTT. Translated, it gives CASSLNTAGGSPLHF. V gene TRBV6-5 combines with J gene TRBJ1-6, with TRBD1 as a possible D gene (5 bases). The ends were cut back, 4 bases at V and 10 bases at J, with 17 bases in the middle. This CDR3 contains 15 residues. Germline-derived CDR1 and CDR2 are MNHEY and SVGAGI.

The chain has TRBV14 and TRBJ2-7, with D possibly matching TRBD1 (6 bases). Germline V gene sequence: CDR1 SGHDN, CDR2 FVKESK. Trimming removed 1 base at V and 6 bases at J, with 16 bases between. The CDR3 runs 15 residues. CDR3 protein: CASSQVSQGFSEQYF. The DNA for the CDR3 is TGTGCCAGCAGCCAAGTTTCACAGGGTTTTAGCGAGCAGTACTTC.

The sample holds a few counts of this clone. The chain recombines TRBV6-1 with TRBJ2-7, with D perhaps matching TRBD2 (5 bases). Germline V CDR1 and CDR2: MNHNS, SASEGT. Trimming pared 6 bases from V and 4 bases from J, leaving 7 bases between. The CDR3 has 11 amino acids. CDR3 sequence (DNA): TGTGCCAGCAGAACGGGGTACGAGCAGTACTTC. Translation: CASRTGYEQYF.